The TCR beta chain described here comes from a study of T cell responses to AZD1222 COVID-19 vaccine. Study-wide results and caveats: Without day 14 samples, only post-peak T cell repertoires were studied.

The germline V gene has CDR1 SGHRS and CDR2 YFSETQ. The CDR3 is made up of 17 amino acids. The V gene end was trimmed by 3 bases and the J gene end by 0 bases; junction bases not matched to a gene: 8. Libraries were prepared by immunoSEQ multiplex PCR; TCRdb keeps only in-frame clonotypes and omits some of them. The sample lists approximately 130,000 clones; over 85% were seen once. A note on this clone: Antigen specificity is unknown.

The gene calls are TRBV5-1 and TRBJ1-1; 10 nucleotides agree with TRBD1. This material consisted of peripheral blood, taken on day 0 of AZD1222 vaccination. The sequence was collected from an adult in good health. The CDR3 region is CASSWGQGFKMNTEAFF. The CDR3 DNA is TGCGCCAGCAGCTGGGGACAGGGGTTTAAGATGAACACTGAAGCTTTCTTT.